The rows below give T cell receptor beta chains drawn from one sample of a study of cytomegalovirus exposure and HLA in healthy donors. Clones were read by immunoSEQ multiplex PCR, and TCRdb kept only the in-frame ones, dropping some. The table records some 160,000 clones, roughly a tenth of them present only once. The sequenced material came from PBMCs. The receptor set was obtained from a male donor in good health and CMV-seronegative. Each CDR3 is given with its conserved first and last residue. The D gene is left open where the match is weak. Size is omitted from some rows. Given values are once, few, many or a class for expanded clones.

j_gene,v_gene,d_gene,abundance,CDR3nt,CDR3aa
TRBJ2-3,TRBV28,-,-,TGTGCCAGCAGTTTCGGACAGATTTCCACAGATACGCAGTATTTT,CASSFGQISTDTQYF
TRBJ2-7,TRBV4-1,-,-,TGCGCCAGCAGCCGGGGGACGGGGGAATCCTACGAGCAGTACTTC,CASSRGTGESYEQYF
TRBJ2-1,TRBV7-9,TRBD2,-,TGTGCCAGCAGCTTAGCGGGAAGACTAGCGGTCCATGAGGATGAGCAGTTCTTC,CASSLAGRLAVHEDEQFF
TRBJ1-1,TRBV5-1,-,few,TGCGCCAGCAGCTTGGGAATCAGGGGCGCATTTGAAGCTTTCTTT,CASSLGIRGAFEAFF
TRBJ1-4,TRBV7-2,-,-,TGTGCCAGCAGCTTAGGGCGGGGGCACGACCCCGGTGGACTGTTTTTT,CASSLGRGHDPGGLFF
TRBJ1-5,TRBV6-5,-,-,TGTGCCAGCAGTTACTCAGGAGGGAAAGGTCAGCCCCAGCATTTT,CASSYSGGKGQPQHF
TRBJ2-5,TRBV6-1,-,-,TGTGCCAGCAGACTATATCAGCGGGAGACCCAGTACTTC,CASRLYQRETQYF
TRBJ2-3,TRBV28,-,few,TGTGCCAGCAGGGGGAGTGCGGCAGATACGCAGTATTTT,CASRGSAADTQYF
TRBJ1-1,TRBV7-9,TRBD1,-,TGTGCCAGCAGCCCCGGACAGGGTGGCACTGAAGCTTTCTTT,CASSPGQGGTEAFF
TRBJ2-7,TRBV6-1,TRBD1,few,TGTGCCAGCAGTGAAGGGACAGGGAACTACGAGCAGTACTTC,CASSEGTGNYEQYF
TRBJ2-7,TRBV6-6,-,few,TGTGCCAGCGGAGAAACTGAGAGATCCACCTACGAGCAGTACTTC,CASGETERSTYEQYF
TRBJ1-6,TRBV19,-,few,TGTGCCAGTAACCTAGGGGGACAACATAATTCACCCCTCCACTTT,CASNLGGQHNSPLHF
TRBJ2-1,TRBV7-9,TRBD2,few,TGTGCCAGCAGCACTATTAGCGGGAGCTCCTACAATGAGCAGTTCTTC,CASSTISGSSYNEQFF
TRBJ1-1,TRBV6-6,TRBD1,few,TGTGCCAGCAGTTACCCCGGACAGGTGAACACTGAAGCTTTCTTT,CASSYPGQVNTEAFF
TRBJ2-1,TRBV29-1,-,-,TGCAGCGGTCAGGGAAATGAGCAGTTCTTC,CSGQGNEQFF
TRBJ2-5,TRBV29-1,TRBD1,-,TGCAGCGTTGAAACAGGGGGTTCGGAGACCCAGTACTTC,CSVETGGSETQYF
TRBJ2-7,TRBV11-2,-,-,TGTGCCAGCAGCTTAGAGGGGGGGCGCGAGCAGTACTTC,CASSLEGGREQYF
TRBJ2-3,TRBV7-8,TRBD2,-,TGTGCCAGCAGCTTTACTAGCGGGGGTAGAGGGTTGAGAGATACGCAGTATTTT,CASSFTSGGRGLRDTQYF
TRBJ2-3,TRBV4-1,TRBD2,-,TGCGCCAGCAGCCAGGAACTAGCGGGGGGGCCTTCAGATACGCAGTATTTT,CASSQELAGGPSDTQYF
TRBJ1-5,TRBV19,-,-,TGTGCCAGTAGTATTACCGACTATAGCAATCAGCCCCAGCATTTT,CASSITDYSNQPQHF
TRBJ2-2,TRBV7-6,-,-,TGTGCCAGCAGCTTACAGGCTATCACCGGGGAGCTGTTTTTT,CASSLQAITGELFF
TRBJ2-7,TRBV5-6,TRBD1,-,TGTGCCAGCAGCCCGACAGGGAGCTCCTACGAGCAGTACTTC,CASSPTGSSYEQYF